Included here is one T cell receptor beta chain sequence, with context. Its antigen is still unknown. The CDR3 has 15 amino acids. Germline V gives CDR1 SNHLY, CDR2 FYNNEI. Between the trimmed V and J ends, which lost 6 bases and 0 bases, there was a span of 11 bases. Unexposed donor CD4+ T cells date from about 2011-2019, before the COVID-19 pandemic. Naive and memory CD4+ T cells came from enriched cryopreserved PBMCs. The data belong to a study of CD4 T cells in relation to SARS-CoV-2 and coronaviruses. Whole-study results and caveats: This crossreactivity analysis covered spike protein alone, no other viral proteins.

The assay was immunoSEQ multiplex PCR, and TCRdb's table has in-frame clones only and misses some. Counted here are some 65,000 clones, about nine tenths occurring once; the ten biggest clones make up around 1.5%. The chain employs TRBV2 and TRBJ1-4; D is possibly TRBD1 (5 bases). The sequence came from a human donor in good health. The material sequenced was memory CD4+ T cells from PBMCs. The CDR3: CASRGTVATNEKLFF. The CDR3 bases are TGTGCCAGCAGAGGGACGGTTGCAACTAATGAAAAACTGTTTTTT.